Shown below are 27 T cell receptor beta chains from a single sample sequenced in a study of early T cells in non-severe SARS-CoV-2 infection. TCRdb re-derived calls from the 5' RACE reads in MiXCR, one entry per CDR3 protein. Among some 45,000 distinct CDR3 sequences listed, about 4% were seen once. Input material: whole blood. These TCRs come from an adult who was a healthcare worker with PCR-confirmed SARS-CoV-2 infection or an uninfected control (not recorded which).

This clonotype was found many times. V gene TRBV12-3 or TRBV12-4 combines with J gene TRBJ2-7; D is possibly TRBD2 (6 bases). The CDR3 contains 13 residues. V was pared by 1 base and J by 9 bases, with 13 bases between. The CDR3 nucleotides are TGTGCCAGCAGTTTAGTCCAGGGAGGTGGGCAGTACTTC. It codes for CASSLVQGGGQYF.

In its sample, this clonotype was seen many times. The chain uses TRBV5-4 and TRBJ2-7; possibly TRBD2 for D (7 bases). In germline, CDR1 is SGHNT, CDR2 YYREEE (reference sequence). The ends were cut back, 6 bases at V and 3 bases at J, with 19 bases in the middle. This CDR3 is 15 amino acids long. CDR3 sequence reads: CASKSAGEGVYEQYF. CDR3 coding DNA: TGTGCCAGCAAAAGTGCAGGGGAGGGAGTCTACGAGCAGTACTTC.

This clonotype was counted ten times or more. V is TRBV18 and J is TRBJ2-3; 8 positions match TRBD1. The CDR3 has 20 residues. The V and J ends lost 0 bases and 1 base, in that order; junction bases with no gene match: 15. Germline CDR1 is KGHSH and CDR2 is LQKENI. The CDR3 spells CASSPPGVKTGAEGTDTQYF. The CDR3 region has the DNA TGTGCCAGCTCACCACCGGGGGTGAAGACAGGGGCAGAGGGCACAGATACGCAGTATTTT.

This rearrangement joins TRBV7-6 to TRBJ1-2; D gene unclear. The CDR3 length is 14 residues. The V gene's germline CDR1 is SGHVS and CDR2 FNYEAQ. V lost 1 base, J lost 4 bases, and 10 bases lay in between. The CDR3 region has the DNA TGTGCCAGCAGCTTAGGTGGTGAGGGCTATGGCTACACCTTC. Protein sequence: CASSLGGEGYGYTF.

This clonotype was recorded a few times. The chain links TRBV2 to TRBJ1-2, with a weak D call TRBD1 (5 bases). Trimming stripped 3 bases from V and 5 bases from J, with 16 bases between. CDR1 SNHLY and CDR2 FYNNEI come from the germline V gene. This CDR3 has 15 amino acids. As DNA, the CDR3 is TGTGCCAGCAGTGAGGCAGGGAGTTGGGGATATGGCTACACCTTC. It codes for CASSEAGSWGYGYTF.

This clonotype was counted ten times or more. This chain joins TRBV15 and TRBJ1-6, with D maybe TRBD1 (6 bases). Germline CDR1 reads LNHNV; CDR2 reads YYDKDF (reference sequence). The V end was cut by 5 bases, the J end by 10 bases, with 18 bases between. CDR3 length equals 15 residues. The CDR3 sequence is CATSGSTGTGSPLHF. The CDR3 bases are TGTGCCACCAGCGGATCAACAGGGACGGGGTCACCCCTCCACTTT.

Ten or more counts support this clonotype. This chain links TRBV11-2 with TRBJ1-1; D remains ambiguous. V lost 5 bases to trimming and J lost 1 base, with 11 bases between them. The CDR3 loop spans 14 amino acids. Looked up from germline, CDR1 is SGHAT and CDR2 is FQNNGV. CDR3 loop: CASSTRQANTEAFF. In DNA form, the CDR3 reads TGTGCCAGCAGCACACGACAAGCGAACACTGAAGCTTTCTTT. Full variable domain (outside the CDR3, taken from reference TRBV11-2 and TRBJ1-1): EAGVAQSPRYKIIEKRQSVAFWCNPISGHATLYWYQQILGQGPKLLIQFQNNGVVDDSQLPKDRFSAERLKGVDSTLKIQPAKLEDSAVYLCASSTRQANTEAFFGQGTRLTVV.

This clonotype occurred many times. The chain carries TRBV12-3 or TRBV12-4 and TRBJ2-7; D possibly matches TRBD1 or TRBD2 (5 bases each). Trimming removed 2 bases at V and 8 bases at J, with 10 bases between. The CDR3 sequence is 12 residues long. CDR3 loop: CASSLQGDKQYF. In DNA form, the CDR3 reads TGTGCCAGCAGTTTACAGGGAGACAAGCAGTACTTC.

This clonotype was seen at least ten times. J is TRBJ2-5 and V is TRBV2; the D gene could be TRBD1 or TRBD2 (5 bases each). The CDR3 contains 14 residues. The ends were cut back, 6 bases at V and 2 bases at J, with 13 bases in the middle. Germline CDR1 and CDR2: SNHLY and FYNNEI. CDR3 sequence: CASSDRTGQETQYF. The CDR3 bases are TGTGCCAGCAGCGACAGAACGGGGCAAGAGACCCAGTACTTC.

This clonotype was seen many times. J is TRBJ1-5 and V is TRBV12-3 or TRBV12-4; 7 bases fit TRBD1. The CDR3 is made up of 15 amino acids. The V gene end was trimmed by 4 bases and the J gene end by 1 base; junction bases not matched to a gene: 4. CDR3 sequence reads: CASSSQTGSNQPQHF. The CDR3 region has the DNA TGTGCCAGCAGTTCCCAGACAGGGAGCAATCAGCCCCAGCATTTT.

This clonotype appeared many times. V is TRBV14 and J is TRBJ2-7, with D possibly being TRBD1 or TRBD2 (5 bases each). CDR1 is SGHDN and CDR2 is FVKESK in the germline V gene. V dropped 0 bases and J dropped 2 bases, with 8 bases sitting between them. This CDR3 comprises 14 residues. The CDR3 nucleotides are TGTGCCAGCAGCCAAGATGGGGGTCCCTACGAGCAGTACTTC. It yields the protein CASSQDGGPYEQYF.

This clonotype was observed many times. The V call is TRBV6-1, the J call TRBJ2-1; either TRBD1 or TRBD2 may supply D (5 bases each). Trimming removed 5 bases at V and 5 bases at J, with 16 bases between. Germline CDR1 is MNHNS and CDR2 is SASEGT. This CDR3 contains 15 residues. CDR3 sequence: CASSWGSGTNNEQFF. In DNA, the CDR3 is TGTGCCAGCAGTTGGGGGTCGGGGACCAACAATGAGCAGTTCTTC.

This clonotype has a count of ten or more. The chain is built from TRBV6-1 and TRBJ1-5; TRBD1 matches at 8 bases. The CDR3 contains 15 residues. Germline CDR1 MNHNS, CDR2 SASEGT. The trim removed 3 bases at V and 6 bases at J, leaving 7 bases unmatched. CDR3 residues: CASSEGRGRFQPQHF. The CDR3 DNA sequence: TGTGCCAGCAGTGAGGGCAGGGGGCGCTTTCAGCCCCAGCATTTT.

This clonotype has at least ten counts. The V and J genes are TRBV21-1 and TRBJ2-3; the tabulated D call, TRBD2, remains unverified against the DNA. TRBV21-1 is shown as a pseudogene. The CDR3 totals 18 residues. CDR3 sequence: CASSNDRVSGRGADTQYF. CDR3 DNA sequence: TGTGCCAGCAGCAATGACCGGGTTAGCGGGAGGGGCGCAGATACGCAGTATTTT.

This clonotype was observed a few times. This sequence joins TRBV11-2 and TRBJ1-6; D unclear. V was pared by 0 bases and J by 13 bases, with 7 bases between. The CDR3 extends over 12 amino acids. Germline-derived CDR1 and CDR2 are SGHAT and FQNNGV. CDR3 DNA sequence: TGTGCCAGCAGCTTAGAAGCCTCCCCCCTCCACTTT. Amino acids: CASSLEASPLHF.

Many counts were recorded for this clonotype. V is TRBV2 and J is TRBJ1-6; 8 nucleotides line up with TRBD1. The CDR3 sequence is 13 residues long. J gave up 10 bases and V 7 bases, and 6 bases lay outside the gene matches. Per the germline V gene, CDR1 is SNHLY and CDR2 is FYNNEI. The CDR3 DNA reads as TGTGCCAGCATGCGGACAGGGAGATCACCCCTCCACTTT. It encodes CASMRTGRSPLHF.

This clonotype appeared many times. The CDR3: CASRRLAGEETQYF. The CDR3 bases are TGTGCCAGCAGGAGACTAGCGGGGGAAGAGACCCAGTACTTC. V and J are TRBV12-3 or TRBV12-4 and TRBJ2-5; TRBD2 matches at 12 bases. J lost 3 bases, V lost 6 bases, and 2 bases had no gene match. This CDR3 is built from 14 residues.

This chain links TRBV3-1 with TRBJ2-3; the D is unclear. V shed 2 bases and J shed 3 bases, with 0 bases lying between them. There are 11 residues in the CDR3. Per germline, CDR1 LGHDT and CDR2 YNNKEL (reference sequence). CDR3 coding DNA: TGTGCCAGCAGCCAAACAGATACGCAGTATTTT. Its protein is CASSQTDTQYF.

This clonotype was picked up many times. The chain employs TRBV5-1 and TRBJ2-1; 11 nucleotides align to TRBD1. The CDR3 contains 14 residues. Germline lookup yields CDR1 SGHRS and CDR2 YFSETQ. V was clipped by 4 bases and J by 6 bases; unmatched bases: 3. The CDR3 sequence is CASSHGTGGNEQFF. The CDR3 DNA reads TGCGCCAGCAGCCATGGGACAGGGGGCAATGAGCAGTTCTTC.

In this sample, this clonotype turned up many times. This chain joins TRBV21-1 and TRBJ2-1; whether TRBD2, the table's D call, matches the DNA was not checked. TRBV21-1 is given as a pseudogene. The CDR3 consists of 12 residues. The CDR3, as DNA: TGTGCCAGCAGCAAACCCGGGACTAGGGAGTTCTTC. Translating it yields CASSKPGTREFF.

This clonotype has at least ten counts. The chain is built from TRBV28 and TRBJ2-5; D is perhaps TRBD1 (7 bases). Germline V lookup: CDR1 MDHEN, CDR2 SYDVKM. V shed 5 bases and J shed 1 base, with 14 bases lying between them. The CDR3 is 15 amino acids. CDR3 sequence: CASSAQGGGQETQYF. CDR3 in DNA: TGTGCCAGCAGTGCTCAGGGGGGAGGCCAAGAGACCCAGTACTTC.

Many counts were recorded for this clonotype. The chain has TRBV6-4 and TRBJ2-3, with D perhaps TRBD2 (6 bases). From germline, CDR1 is MRHNA and CDR2 SNTAGT. The CDR3 covers 13 residues. Trimming shortened V by 2 bases and J by 3 bases, and 6 bases separated the two germline ends. The CDR3 coding sequence is TGTGCCAGCAGTGACGGGACTACAGATACGCAGTATTTT. Protein sequence: CASSDGTTDTQYF.

There are many counts of this clonotype. In nucleotides, the CDR3 is TGTGCCAGCAGTCTCTACAGGGTCTCCGGCAATCAGCCCCAGCATTTT. It yields the protein CASSLYRVSGNQPQHF. The chain has TRBV27 and TRBJ1-5; maybe TRBD1 (6 bases). Germline V gene lookup returns CDR1 MNHEY and CDR2 SMNVEV (reference sequence). The CDR3 contains 16 residues. Trimming shortened V by 5 bases and J by 2 bases, and 16 bases separated the two germline ends.

This clonotype has a count of ten or more. The genes are TRBV18 and TRBJ1-4; D not certain. Germline-derived CDR1 and CDR2 are KGHSH and LQKENI. The CDR3 is 17 amino acids. V lost 6 bases and J 4 bases, leaving 21 bases between the germline ends. The CDR3 is CASSPLADGANNEKLFF. CDR3 sequence (DNA): TGTGCCAGCTCCCCCCTTGCTGACGGAGCTAATAATGAAAAACTGTTTTTT.

This clonotype was counted many times. The rearrangement links TRBV29-1 to TRBJ2-7; 8 bases line up with TRBD1. Germline trimming cut 7 bases from V and 2 bases from J; bases unmatched to any gene: 7. CDR1 is SQVTM, CDR2 ANQGSEA, per germline. The CDR3 has 13 residues. CDR3 loop: CSAVGQVPYEQYF. The DNA of the CDR3 is TGCAGCGCCGTGGGACAGGTTCCCTACGAGCAGTACTTC.

The chain is built from TRBV2 and TRBJ1-1, with D perhaps matching TRBD1 (6 bases). This CDR3 has 13 amino acids. The V end lost 8 bases, the J end lost 5 bases, and 15 bases lay between the germline ends. CDR1 and CDR2 from the germline V gene are SNHLY and FYNNEI. The chain's CDR3 is CASGRQEGTEAFF. The CDR3 nucleotides read TGTGCCAGCGGTCGACAGGAGGGGACTGAAGCTTTCTTT.

At least ten counts were recorded for this clonotype. The chain has TRBV7-6 and TRBJ2-5; 8 bases align to TRBD1. The CDR3 consists of 13 residues. Germline trimming cut 8 bases from V and 5 bases from J; bases unmatched to any gene: 7. CDR1 is SGHVS and CDR2 is FNYEAQ in the germline V gene. As DNA, the CDR3 is TGTGCCAGCCGGACAGGGTTACGTGAGACCCAGTACTTC. It encodes CASRTGLRETQYF.